This TCR beta chain was captured in a study of cytomegalovirus exposure and HLA in healthy donors. Study context: Genotyping showed roughly 77% of roughly 400 donors falling in the Caucasian-associated ancestry cluster. Study-wide results and caveats: A later analysis reportedly found that, within productive TCRs, an Asian-associated ancestry cluster had fewer N-insertions than the mean observed across the approximately 700 donors. Later on, a genetic analysis was performed. It linked a missense variant in DCLRE1C with V- and J-gene trimming of TCR beta. TRBV6-2, TRBV6-3 and some other V segments were unresolvable in 87-base-pair reads.

This clone was seen only once. Its specificity is unknown. The V gene's germline CDR1 is SGHAT and CDR2 FQNNGV. Between the trimmed V and J ends, which lost 5 bases and 3 bases, there was a span of 14 bases. There are 15 residues in the CDR3. The primer mix had 60 Vbeta and 13 Jbeta primers. This table comes from immunoSEQ multiplex PCR, and its TCRdb copy is limited to in-frame clones, with some not included. Altogether 150,000 to 200,000 clones are present, approximately 78% being singletons, with the ten largest covering approximately 3.1%. This chain uses TRBV11-2 with TRBJ1-5, with D possibly matching TRBD1 (6 bases). The sequencing input was PBMCs. This clonotype was obtained from a woman between 40 and 50 years old in good health and CMV-seronegative. The DNA for the CDR3 is TGTGCCAGCAGCCCAGACAGGTCCTACAATCAGCCCCAGCATTTT. As protein: CASSPDRSYNQPQHF.